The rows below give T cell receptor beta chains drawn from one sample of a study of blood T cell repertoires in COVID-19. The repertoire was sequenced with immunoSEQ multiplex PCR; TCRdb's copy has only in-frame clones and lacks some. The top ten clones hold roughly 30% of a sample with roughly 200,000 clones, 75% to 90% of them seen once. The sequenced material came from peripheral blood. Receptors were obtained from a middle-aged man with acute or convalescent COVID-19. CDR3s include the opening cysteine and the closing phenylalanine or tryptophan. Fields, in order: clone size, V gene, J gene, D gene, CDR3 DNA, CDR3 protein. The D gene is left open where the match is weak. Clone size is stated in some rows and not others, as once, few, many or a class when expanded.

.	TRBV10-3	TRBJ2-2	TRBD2	TGTGCCACCTGGGGGGGCACCGGGGAGCTGTTTTTT	CATWGGTGELFF
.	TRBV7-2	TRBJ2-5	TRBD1	TGTGCCAGCAGCCTCCCTCAACAGGGGCAAGAGACCCAGTACTTC	CASSLPQQGQETQYF
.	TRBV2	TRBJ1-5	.	TGTGCCAGCAGTGTACAGGGTTCCAATCAGCCCCAGCATTTT	CASSVQGSNQPQHF
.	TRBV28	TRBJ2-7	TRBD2	TGTGCCAGCAGTTTCGGGACTAGTCTGTTATACGAGCAGTACTTC	CASSFGTSLLYEQYF
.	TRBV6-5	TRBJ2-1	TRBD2	TGTGCCAGCAGGCAGCGGGGTTACAATGAGCAGTTCTTC	CASRQRGYNEQFF
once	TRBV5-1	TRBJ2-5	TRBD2	TGCGCCAGCAGCTTGGCGCTAGCGGGCGGCCAAGAGACCCAGTACTTC	CASSLALAGGQETQYF
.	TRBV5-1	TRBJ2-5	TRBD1	TGCGCCAGCAAACCCTGGCCAGGGGGAAGAGAGACCCAGTACTTC	CASKPWPGGRETQYF
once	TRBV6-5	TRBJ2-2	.	TGTGCCTTAAGGGAGTTGAACACCGGGGAGCTGTTTTTT	CALRELNTGELFF
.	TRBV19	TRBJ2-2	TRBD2	TGTGCCAGTAGTCTCGGGGGGACCGGGGAGCTGTTTTTT	CASSLGGTGELFF
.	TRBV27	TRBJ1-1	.	TGTGCCAGCAGTCTGAACAGGGCCGTGAACACTGAAGCTTTCTTT	CASSLNRAVNTEAFF
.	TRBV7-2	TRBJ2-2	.	TGTGCCAGCACCCTAGAAGTAGGCACCGGGGAGCTGTTTTTT	CASTLEVGTGELFF
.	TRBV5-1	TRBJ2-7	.	TGCGCCAGCAGCCTGACTAGTATGGACGAGCAGTACTTC	CASSLTSMDEQYF
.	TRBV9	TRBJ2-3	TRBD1	TGTGCCAGCAGCGCCGGACAGGCCTTCACAGATACGCAGTATTTT	CASSAGQAFTDTQYF
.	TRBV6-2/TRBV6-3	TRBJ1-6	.	TGTGCCAGCAGTTACCCGCGGGCGGACGGATCACCCCTCCACTTT	CASSYPRADGSPLHF
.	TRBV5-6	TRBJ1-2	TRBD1	TGTGCCAGCAGGACACAGGGGACCGCGCGGGGCTACACCTTC	CASRTQGTARGYTF
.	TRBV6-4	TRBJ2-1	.	TGTGCCAGCAGTGACATGTCTCCGTCGGTGTATGAGCAGTTCTTC	CASSDMSPSVYEQFF
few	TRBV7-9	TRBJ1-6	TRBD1	TGTGCCAGCAGCCAGGGACAGGGTGGTAATTCACCCCTCCACTTT	CASSQGQGGNSPLHF
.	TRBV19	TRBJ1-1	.	TGTGCCAGTAGTATAGAGGCAGGGCGTCGATCTGAAGCTTTCTTT	CASSIEAGRRSEAFF
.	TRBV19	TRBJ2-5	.	TGTGCCAGTAGTCCCTCCGGGACAAAACAAGAGACCCAGTACTTC	CASSPSGTKQETQYF
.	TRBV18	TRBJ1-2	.	TGTGCCAGCTCACCTACCGACGGACTCTATGGCTACACCTTC	CASSPTDGLYGYTF
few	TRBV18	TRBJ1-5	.	TGTGCCAGCTCACTCAGGGGTTCGCGCAATCAGCCCCAGCATTTT	CASSLRGSRNQPQHF
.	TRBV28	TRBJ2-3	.	TGTGCCAGCAGTCACCCCTGGAGGCCTCGGGATCCAGATACGCAGTATTTT	CASSHPWRPRDPDTQYF
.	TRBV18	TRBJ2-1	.	TGTGCCAGCTCACTGACTAGAGATGAGCAGTTCTTC	CASSLTRDEQFF
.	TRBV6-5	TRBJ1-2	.	TGTGCCAGCAGCACTACAGGGTACTATGGCTACACCTTC	CASSTTGYYGYTF
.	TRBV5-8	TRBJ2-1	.	TGTGCCAGCAGCTTGGTTGCGAGTCCGGGGTTCTTC	CASSLVASPGFF
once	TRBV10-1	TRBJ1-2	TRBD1	TGCGCCAGCAGTGGACAGGGTAGTAGTGGCTACACCTTC	CASSGQGSSGYTF
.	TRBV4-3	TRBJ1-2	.	TGCGCCAGCAGCCAAGATAGGGCAGGGTCGGGCGGCTACACCTTC	CASSQDRAGSGGYTF
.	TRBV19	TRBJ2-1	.	TGTGCCAGTAGTATAGGTTGGAGGGAAGCGTCCTACAATGAGCAGTTCTTC	CASSIGWREASYNEQFF
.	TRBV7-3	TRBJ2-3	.	TGTGCCAGCAGCTTAACGCTCGGACAGTCAGATACGCAGTATTTT	CASSLTLGQSDTQYF
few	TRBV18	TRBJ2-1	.	TGTGCCAGCTCAGGACTTTTCTACAATGAGCAGTTCTTC	CASSGLFYNEQFF
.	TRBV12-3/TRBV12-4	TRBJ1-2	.	TGTGCCAGCAGTATAGGGAACAGGGATGGCTACACCTTC	CASSIGNRDGYTF
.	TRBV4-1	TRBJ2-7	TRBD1	TGCGCCAGCAGCCAAGAAATCGGGACAGGGAAAAGCGTAGGGCAGTACTTC	CASSQEIGTGKSVGQYF
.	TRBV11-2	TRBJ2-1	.	TGTGCCAGCAGCTTAGAATCTAGGGAGTTTGATGAGCAGTTCTTC	CASSLESREFDEQFF
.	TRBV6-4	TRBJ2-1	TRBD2	TGTGCCAGCAGTGGACTAGCGGGAGGGAATGAGCAGTTCTTC	CASSGLAGGNEQFF
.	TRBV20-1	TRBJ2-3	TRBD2	TGCAGTGCTAGTTCGGAACTAGCGGGGAACACAGATACGCAGTATTTT	CSASSELAGNTDTQYF
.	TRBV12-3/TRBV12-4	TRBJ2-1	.	TGTGCCAGCAGTTTATACAGGTCCCATGAGCAGTTCTTC	CASSLYRSHEQFF
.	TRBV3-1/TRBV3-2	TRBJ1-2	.	TGTGCCAGCAGCCACACAGCGACAGGACTTGGCTACACCTTC	CASSHTATGLGYTF
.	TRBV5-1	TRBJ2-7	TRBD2	TGCGCCAGCAGCTTACTAGCGGGAGAGGTCGAGCAGTACTTC	CASSLLAGEVEQYF
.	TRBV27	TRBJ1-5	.	TGTGCCAGCAGTTTAACGGCAGGTGAGTTCCAGCCCCAGCATTTT	CASSLTAGEFQPQHF
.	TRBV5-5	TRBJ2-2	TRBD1	TGTGCCAGCAGCTACGAGACAGGGACGAACACCGGGGAGCTGTTTTTT	CASSYETGTNTGELFF
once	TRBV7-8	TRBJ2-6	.	TGTGCCAGCAGCTTAAATCGAGCAATTTACTATGGGGCCAACGTCCTGACTTTC	CASSLNRAIYYGANVLTF
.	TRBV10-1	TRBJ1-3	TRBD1	TGCGCCAGCAGTGAGTCGTTGACAGGGGCTGGAAACACCATATATTTT	CASSESLTGAGNTIYF
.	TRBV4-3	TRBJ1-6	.	TGCGCCAGCAGCCAAGATCCCCACAGGGTGTCCTCCTATAATTCACCCCTCCACTTT	CASSQDPHRVSSYNSPLHF
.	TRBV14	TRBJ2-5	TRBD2	TGTGCCAGCAGCCCCCGACTAGCGGACCAAGAGACCCAGTACTTC	CASSPRLADQETQYF
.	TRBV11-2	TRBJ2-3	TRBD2	TGTGCCAGCAGCTTAGGACTAGCGGGTAAAGATACGCAGTATTTT	CASSLGLAGKDTQYF
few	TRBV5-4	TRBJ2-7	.	TGTGCCAGCAGCAGGGGATTTATATCCGAAAACTACGAGCAGTACTTC	CASSRGFISENYEQYF
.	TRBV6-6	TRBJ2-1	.	TGTGCCAGCAGTCCTCGGGTAGGTGAGCAGTTCTTC	CASSPRVGEQFF
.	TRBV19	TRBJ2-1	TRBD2	TGTGCCACCAGTAGACTAGGGACTAGCGGCAGTGAGCAGTTCTTC	CATSRLGTSGSEQFF
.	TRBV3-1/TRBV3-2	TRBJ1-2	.	TGTGCCAGCAGCCAGAGTTATGGCTACACCTTC	CASSQSYGYTF
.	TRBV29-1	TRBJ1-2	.	TGCAGCGTAGGGGGATATGGCTATGGCTACACCTTC	CSVGGYGYGYTF
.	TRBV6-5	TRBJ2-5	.	TGTGCCAGCAGCCGCGGGCCCGGGGGGACCCAGTACTTC	CASSRGPGGTQYF
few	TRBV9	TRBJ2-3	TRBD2	TGTGCCAGCAGCCCTAGCGGGAGTTCAGATACGCAGTATTTT	CASSPSGSSDTQYF
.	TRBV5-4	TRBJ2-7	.	TGTGCCAGCAGTTCCACAGGGTATGGGGAGCAGTACTTC	CASSSTGYGEQYF
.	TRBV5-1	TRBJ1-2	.	TGCGCCAGCAGCCTGACAGGAGATAACTATGGCTACACCTTC	CASSLTGDNYGYTF
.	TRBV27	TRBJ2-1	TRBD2	TGTGCCAGCACCGTTCGGGAGGGCCGGAACAATGAGCAGTTCTTC	CASTVREGRNNEQFF
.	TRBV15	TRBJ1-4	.	TGTGCCACCAGCTACGGGGGTACTAATGAAAAACTGTTTTTT	CATSYGGTNEKLFF
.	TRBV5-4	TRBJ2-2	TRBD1	TGTGCCAGCAGCCGAGGACAGGCTGCGAACACCGGGGAGCTGTTTTTT	CASSRGQAANTGELFF
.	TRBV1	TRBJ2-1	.	TGCACCAGCAGCCAACCGACTAGCGGGTGGGGCAATGAGCAGTTCTTC	CTSSQPTSGWGNEQFF
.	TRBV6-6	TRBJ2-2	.	TGTGCCAGCAGTCCCGGCTGGAGCACTCATAACACCGGGGAGCTGTTTTTT	CASSPGWSTHNTGELFF
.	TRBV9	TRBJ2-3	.	TGTGCCAGCAGCGTAGGTGGGGAGGATACGCAGTATTTT	CASSVGGEDTQYF